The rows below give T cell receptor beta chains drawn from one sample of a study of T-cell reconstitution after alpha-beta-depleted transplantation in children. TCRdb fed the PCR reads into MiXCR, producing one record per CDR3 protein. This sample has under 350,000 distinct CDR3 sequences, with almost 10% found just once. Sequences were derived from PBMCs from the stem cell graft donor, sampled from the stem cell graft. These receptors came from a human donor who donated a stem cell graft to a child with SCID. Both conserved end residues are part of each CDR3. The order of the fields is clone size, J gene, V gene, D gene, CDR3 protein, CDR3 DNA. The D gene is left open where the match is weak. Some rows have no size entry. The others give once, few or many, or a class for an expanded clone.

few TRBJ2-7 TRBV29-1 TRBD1 CSVRGTGGWEQYF TGCAGCGTTCGGGGGACAGGGGGCTGGGAGCAGTACTTC
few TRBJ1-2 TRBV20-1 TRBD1 CSAREDRANSYGYTF TGCAGTGCTAGAGAGGACAGGGCAAATTCCTATGGCTACACCTTC
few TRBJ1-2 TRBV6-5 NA CASSPGLGGYTF TGTGCCAGCAGCCCGGGCCTCGGGGGCTACACCTTC
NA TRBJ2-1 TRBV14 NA CASSHLRAAEQFF TGTGCCAGCAGCCACCTCCGGGCAGCTGAGCAGTTCTTC
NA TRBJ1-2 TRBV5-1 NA CASGLGMGYTF TGCGCCAGCGGCCTCGGTATGGGCTACACCTTC
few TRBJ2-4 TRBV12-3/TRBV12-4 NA CAILLGQGIQYF TGTGCGATCTTGTTAGGACAAGGCATTCAGTACTTC
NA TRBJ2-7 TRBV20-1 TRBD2 CSARALGAGGPYEQYF TGCAGTGCTAGGGCCCTGGGAGCGGGGGGGCCTTACGAGCAGTACTTC
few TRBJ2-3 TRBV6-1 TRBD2 CASSESSGGRTDTQYF TGTGCCAGCAGTGAGTCTAGCGGGGGACGCACAGATACGCAGTATTTT
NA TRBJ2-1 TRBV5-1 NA CASSIGLVNEQFF TGCGCCAGCAGCATCGGGCTAGTCAATGAGCAGTTCTTC
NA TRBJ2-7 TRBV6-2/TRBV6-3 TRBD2 CASSYPLALAGYYEQYF TGTGCCAGCAGTTACCCACTCGCCCTAGCGGGCTACTACGAGCAGTACTTC
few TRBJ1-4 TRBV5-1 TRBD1 CASRRTGVSANEKLFF TGCGCCAGTAGGCGGACAGGGGTCTCAGCTAATGAAAAACTGTTTTTT
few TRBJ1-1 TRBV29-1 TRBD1 CSVVRTGEAFF TGCAGCGTTGTTCGGACAGGTGAAGCTTTCTTT
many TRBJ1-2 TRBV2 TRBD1 CASSPNQDRASSGYTF TGTGCCAGCAGTCCTAACCAAGACAGGGCATCGTCCGGCTACACCTTC
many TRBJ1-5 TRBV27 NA CASSLLPNSNQPQHF TGTGCCAGCAGTTTATTACCCAATAGCAATCAGCCCCAGCATTTT
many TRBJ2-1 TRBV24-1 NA CATSPSLGNEQFF TGTGCCACCAGTCCTTCGTTGGGCAATGAGCAGTTCTTC